Detailed here is one TCR beta chain. This clone appeared a single time. Its antigen remains undetermined. Base qualities are not at hand, and no much larger clone is one base apart. The data originate from a study of graft-versus-host responses after intestinal transplantation (dated by TCRdb to about 2021). With respect to the entire study: Recipients received multivisceral, liver-intestinal, or isolated intestinal transplants. All recipients received anti-thymocyte globulin induction followed by maintenance tacrolimus and steroids for about three years. Graft-versus-host and host-versus-graft alloreactive T cell clones were tracked in the graft, circulation and bone marrow after intestinal transplantation using bulk TCR-beta CDR3 sequencing. Alloreactive clones were identified by sequencing pre-transplant mixed lymphocyte reaction products and comparing these products with unstimulated pre-transplant donor and recipient T cells. Of the 20 to 25 intestinal transplant recipients enrolled in the cohort, one of whom was a retransplant, 3 patients without pretransplant specimens were excluded. Donor T cell macrochimerism was defined as a peak of at least 4% donor T cells among recipient peripheral blood mononuclear cells. Instead of going to the commercial service, samples from a few later patients were sequenced in-house on an Illumina MiSeq and processed with MiXCR. What the authors observed across the whole study: GvH clones were found in recipient bone marrow, and some of the GvH clones appeared earlier in ileal mucosa or blood, which is consistent with an intestinal mucosal origin. Early after transplant, peak levels of circulating GvH clones were associated with declines in HvG clones. In the allografts of patients with donor T cell macrochimerism, GvH to HvG T cell clonal ratios were high. The relatively low number and heterogeneity of intestinal transplant patients limited the conclusions.

Libraries were built with the immunoSEQ multiplex PCR assay. For most patients, genomic DNA was isolated using the Qiagen DNeasy Blood and Tissue Kit and was shipped frozen to Adaptive Biotechnologies for TCR sequencing. For most patients, high-throughput TCR-beta CDR3 sequencing of genomic DNA was performed by Adaptive Biotechnologies. Under the source paper's analysis protocol: TCR sequencing data for 15 to 20 patients were retrieved from Adaptive's ImmunoSEQ software; a few other patients were processed with MiXCR and VDJtools. CD4 versus CD8 sorting errors were corrected by removing sequences found in both subsets at a frequency ratio below 5:1. CDR3 nucleotide sequences shared by donor and recipient were removed because the origin of these sequences could not be assigned. To count as alloreactive, a clone needed at least 2-fold expansion over unstimulated cells and a minimum CFSE-low frequency of 0.002% (template counts) or 0.001% (read counts). Clones detected in sequenced pre-transplant spleen, lymph node, or MLR CFSE-low populations of the donor or recipient were defined as mappable. Cumulative frequency of alloreactive clones was calculated as a percentage of all sequences weighted by copy number. In its TCRdb copy, this immuneACCESS table keeps in-frame sequences only and misses some clones. Where compared with another copy, unresolved V genes explain less than half of these, and the others have no known cause. V and J calls and clone size come straight from that table; D and trimming were deduced from the DNA. The sample profile shows about 100,000 clones; about 90% of them were found once. Together, the top ten hold over 0.75% of the sample.

CDR1 and CDR2 (SGHNT, YYREEE) derive from the germline V gene (reference sequence). The CDR3 goes from the cysteine to the phenylalanine over 18 residues. The sequence is cut down to CDR3 DNA, 54 bases in frame from base 1. The junction shows trimming of 0 bases on V and 4 bases on J, and the gene matches do not reach 6 bases of it. The label giving this sample's time point can be read as: cells obtained before transplantation from donor or recipient. CD3+CD4+ and CD3+CD8+ populations were FACS-sorted from unstimulated pre-transplant donor and recipient cells taken from spleen or lymph nodes. The sequence links TRBV5-4 to TRBJ2-3; 15 middle bases align to TRBD2. Source: unstimulated CD4+ T cells sorted from spleen or lymph node cells, taken before transplant. This TCR was sampled from a human donor who was the organ donor for an intestinal transplant. The CDR3 in this case is CASSLGTSGGAFPDTQYF. The sequenced DNA is TGTGCCAGCAGCTTGGGGACTAGCGGGGGGGCCTTTCCAGATACGCAGTATTTT. Beyond the CDR3, the reference TRBV5-4 and TRBJ2-3 genes provide the residues; the full variable domain reads: ETGVTQSPTHLIKTRGQQVTLRCSSQSGHNTVSWYQQALGQGPQFIFQYYREEENGRGNFPPRFSGLQFPNYSSELNVNALELDDSALYLCASSLGTSGGAFPDTQYFGPGTRLTVL.